A single sample gave rise to the 24 T cell receptor beta chains below, sequenced in a study of OX40 agonist ivuxolimab in advanced cancers. The repertoire was sequenced with immunoSEQ multiplex PCR; TCRdb's copy has only in-frame clones and lacks some. This sample has 28,000 or so clones; around nine tenths occur once, and the top ten carry roughly 40%. Sequences were derived from CD4+ or CD8+ T cells sorted from blood, sampled in a trial of the OX40 agonist ivuxolimab. These receptors all come from an adult with an advanced solid tumor such as melanoma, head and neck, liver or kidney cancer.

The V gene is TRBV7-9, the J gene TRBJ1-1; no reliable D call. V lost 2 bases and J 0 bases, leaving 16 bases between the germline ends. Germline-derived CDR1 and CDR2 are SEHNR and FQNEAQ (reference sequence). CDR3 length: 17 residues. DNA for the CDR3: TGTGCCAGCAGCTTACCAGAGGGTTGGGCAATGAACACTGAAGCTTTCTTT. This encodes CASSLPEGWAMNTEAFF.

The rearrangement links TRBV12-5 to TRBJ2-1, with TRBD1 identical over 7 bases. CDR3 length: 14 residues. From germline, CDR1 is LGHNT and CDR2 FRNRAP. V lost 9 bases to trimming and J lost 10 bases; unmatched junction nucleotides: 15. CDR3 sequence reads: CASPDRVAISEQFF. CDR3 in DNA: TGTGCTAGCCCCGACAGGGTAGCAATAAGCGAGCAGTTCTTC.

The rearrangement links TRBV7-9 to TRBJ2-7, with TRBD1 identical over 7 bases. The ends lost 6 bases at V and 2 bases at J; junction bases unmatched: 7. The CDR3 loop spans 14 amino acids. Germline CDR1 SEHNR, CDR2 FQNEAQ (reference sequence). The CDR3 spells CASRTTGSPYEQYF. Here the CDR3 DNA reads TGTGCCAGCAGGACGACAGGGTCCCCCTACGAGCAGTACTTC.

This clone was picked up a small number of times. Other DNA variants within this sample encode the same CDR3. CDR3 sequence: CASSISGTSGSDEQFF. CDR3 DNA sequence: TGTGCCAGTAGTATCTCCGGGACTAGCGGGAGCGATGAGCAGTTCTTC. This sequence joins TRBV19 and TRBJ2-1, with TRBD2 matching 14 bases. Losses at the gene ends were 3 bases for V and 8 bases for J; bases not matched to a gene: 6. The CDR3 has 16 amino acids. Germline CDR1 is LNHDA and CDR2 is SQIVND (reference sequence).

The chain is built from TRBV27 and TRBJ2-7; 7 bases align to TRBD1. The CDR3 has 14 residues. The V gene end was trimmed by 4 bases and the J gene end by 2 bases; junction bases not matched to a gene: 5. Germline V lookup: CDR1 MNHEY, CDR2 SMNVEV (reference sequence). The CDR3, as DNA: TGTGCCAGCAGTTCGGGACAGAACCCCTACGAGCAGTACTTC. It translates to CASSSGQNPYEQYF.

The chain combines TRBV11-2 with TRBJ2-1, with 11 bases that match TRBD2. CDR3 size: 16 residues. J was trimmed by 4 bases and V by 2 bases; bases with no gene match: 4. Germline V gene lookup returns CDR1 SGHAT and CDR2 FQNNGV. CDR3 loop: CASSLSGLADYNEQFF. The CDR3 bases are TGTGCCAGCAGCTTATCGGGACTAGCGGATTACAATGAGCAGTTCTTC.

This chain joins TRBV20-1 and TRBJ2-7; no clear D. This CDR3 comprises 11 residues. Germline V gene lookup returns CDR1 DFQATT and CDR2 SNEGSKA (reference sequence). Trimming removed 2 bases from V and 4 bases from J, with 6 bases in between. CDR3 loop: CSARWSYEQYF. The CDR3, as DNA: TGCAGTGCTAGATGGAGTTACGAGCAGTACTTC.

The chain links TRBV15 to TRBJ2-6; D unresolved. CDR3 length: 13 residues. V dropped 9 bases and J dropped 2 bases, with 8 bases sitting between them. The germline CDR1 and CDR2 sequences are LNHNV and YYDKDF (reference sequence). The CDR3 nucleotides read TGTGCCACTACAAAAACTGGGGCCAACGTCCTGACTTTC. Translating gives CATTKTGANVLTF. Looking up the rest from reference TRBV15 and TRBJ2-6 gives the full variable domain: DAMVIQNPRYQVTQFGKPVTLSCSQTLNHNVMYWYQQKSSQAPKLLFHYYDKDFNNEADTPDNFQSRRPNTSFCFLDIRSPGLGDTAMYLCATTKTGANVLTFGAGSRLTVL.

This chain uses TRBV9 with TRBJ2-1; D is tentatively TRBD1 or TRBD2 (6 bases each). The length of the CDR3 is 14 residues. Germline values: CDR1 SGDLS, CDR2 YYNGEE. Trimming pared 3 bases from V and 6 bases from J, leaving 13 bases between. CDR3 in DNA: TGTGCCAGCAGCGGACTAGAGACAGGCAATGAGCAGTTCTTC. Its translation: CASSGLETGNEQFF.

The chain carries TRBV4-3 and TRBJ2-7; D remains unclear. Germline-derived CDR1 and CDR2 are LGHNA and YSLEER. The CDR3 sequence is 12 residues long. Deletions cut 1 base from V and 4 bases from J, with 5 bases between. DNA for the CDR3: TGCGCCAGCAGCCAAGGACCGTACGAGCAGTACTTC. This gives the protein CASSQGPYEQYF.

The chain is built from TRBV7-8 and TRBJ2-7; D may be TRBD1 or TRBD2 (5 bases each). This CDR3 is built from 14 residues. The V end lost 4 bases, the J end lost 4 bases, and 14 bases lay between the germline ends. Germline V CDR1 and CDR2: SGHVS, FQNEAQ. CDR3 loop: CASSYGTGSYEQYF. CDR3 nucleotide sequence: TGTGCCAGCAGCTACGGGACCGGCTCGTACGAGCAGTACTTC.

The chain employs TRBV15 and TRBJ2-7; 7 nucleotides agree with TRBD1. Germline CDR1 reads LNHNV; CDR2 reads YYDKDF (reference sequence). The CDR3 is 15 residues long. The ends lost 7 bases at V and 5 bases at J; junction bases unmatched: 14. CDR3 amino acids: CATMARAQGSNEQYF. CDR3 nucleotide sequence: TGTGCCACCATGGCGAGAGCACAGGGGTCGAACGAGCAGTACTTC. Together with reference TRBV15 and TRBJ2-7, the CDR3 gives the full variable domain: DAMVIQNPRYQVTQFGKPVTLSCSQTLNHNVMYWYQQKSSQAPKLLFHYYDKDFNNEADTPDNFQSRRPNTSFCFLDIRSPGLGDTAMYLCATMARAQGSNEQYFGPGTRLTVT.

V gene TRBV30 combines with J gene TRBJ2-1; TRBD2 aligns across 7 bases. Germline loops: CDR1 GTSNPN, CDR2 SVGIG (reference sequence). The V gene end was trimmed by 3 bases and the J gene end by 6 bases; junction bases not matched to a gene: 11. The CDR3 is 15 amino acids. CDR3 loop: CAWRPMAGVLNEQFF. The CDR3, as DNA: TGTGCCTGGAGGCCCATGGCGGGAGTTCTCAATGAGCAGTTCTTC.

The V gene is TRBV13, the J gene TRBJ2-7; D is ambiguous. Trimming took off 0 bases at V and 2 bases at J, with 8 bases between the two ends. Germline V CDR1 and CDR2: PRHDT, FYEKMQ (reference sequence). The CDR3 totals 14 residues. In DNA, the CDR3 is TGTGCCAGCAGCTTAGGTGGGATTACCTACGAGCAGTACTTC. Protein: CASSLGGITYEQYF.

This clone was counted a single time. This chain connects TRBV6-1 to TRBJ2-5; 11 nucleotides align to TRBD1. Germline CDR1 MNHNS, CDR2 SASEGT. The J segment lost 5 bases and the V segment lost 3 bases, leaving 8 bases of the junction unmatched. There are 16 residues in the CDR3. The CDR3 here is CASSDYRTGGLETQYF. DNA for the CDR3: TGTGCCAGCAGTGACTATCGGACAGGGGGCTTGGAGACCCAGTACTTC.

The chain is built from TRBV28 and TRBJ2-7; no definite D call. V lost 2 bases and J 4 bases, leaving 15 bases between the germline ends. CDR3 length: 15 amino acids. CDR1 and CDR2 from the germline V gene are MDHEN and SYDVKM. The CDR3 nucleotides read TGTGCCAGCAGTTTACTCCAAAAAGGGTGTTACGAGCAGTACTTC. It encodes CASSLLQKGCYEQYF.

DNA for the CDR3: TGTGCCAGCAGCTTAGCTCGGGTCGAGGCAGGGCCCACCGGGGAGCTGTTTTTT. Its protein product is CASSLARVEAGPTGELFF. V gene TRBV7-9 combines with J gene TRBJ2-2, with D perhaps matching TRBD1 (5 bases). The CDR3 spans 18 residues. Germline-derived CDR1 and CDR2 are SEHNR and FQNEAQ (reference sequence). V lost 0 bases and J 4 bases, leaving 18 bases between the germline ends.

This chain links TRBV7-9 with TRBJ2-2; D remains unclear. Per germline, CDR1 SEHNR and CDR2 FQNEAQ (reference sequence). Deletions cut 6 bases from V and 0 bases from J, with 5 bases between. The length of the CDR3 is 13 residues. CDR3 residues: CASRGPNTGELFF. DNA of the CDR3: TGTGCCAGCAGGGGCCCGAACACCGGGGAGCTGTTTTTT.

The chain joins TRBV5-1 to TRBJ2-2; a weak D match, TRBD1 (7 bases). Germline V lookup: CDR1 SGHRS, CDR2 YFSETQ. V was clipped by 1 base and J by 4 bases, with 11 bases between them. This CDR3 is built from 15 residues. Here the CDR3 reads CASSLRQGGTGELFF. CDR3 nucleotide sequence: TGCGCCAGCAGCTTGCGTCAGGGGGGCACCGGGGAGCTGTTTTTT.

The chain joins TRBV28 to TRBJ1-1, with D unclear. V lost 5 bases and J 3 bases, leaving 16 bases between the germline ends. Germline V CDR1 and CDR2: MDHEN, SYDVKM. There are 15 residues in the CDR3. CDR3 DNA: TGTGCCAGCAGTCCATTTGGTTTGGTTGACACTGAAGCTTTCTTT. It encodes CASSPFGLVDTEAFF.

This clone has just one count. The chain combines TRBV28 with TRBJ2-5; 9 nucleotides align to TRBD1. J was trimmed by 5 bases and V by 7 bases; bases with no gene match: 8. Germline assignment: CDR1 MDHEN and CDR2 SYDVKM. The CDR3 is 14 amino acids. CDR3: CASTLGTGMETQYF. The CDR3 DNA sequence: TGTGCCAGCACTCTAGGGACAGGGATGGAGACCCAGTACTTC.

This chain joins TRBV4-1 and TRBJ1-3, with TRBD1 as a possible D gene (6 bases). The CDR3 length is 14 residues. The germline V gene has CDR1 MGHRA and CDR2 YSYEKL. Trimming removed 8 bases at V and 6 bases at J, with 17 bases between. CDR3 sequence reads: CASEERAGANTIYF. CDR3 DNA sequence: TGCGCCAGCGAAGAAAGGGCAGGGGCAAACACCATATATTTT.

The J gene is TRBJ1-1, the V gene TRBV5-1; no clear D. Germline values: CDR1 SGHRS, CDR2 YFSETQ. Trimming took off 3 bases at V and 2 bases at J, with 14 bases between the two ends. The CDR3 is 15 amino acids. CDR3 region: CASSSKPDGNTEAFF. CDR3 DNA: TGCGCCAGCAGCTCAAAGCCGGACGGAAACACTGAAGCTTTCTTT.

The chain has TRBV5-1 and TRBJ2-5, with TRBD2 as a possible D gene (5 bases). The CDR3 is 14 amino acids. The germline V gene encodes CDR1 SGHRS and CDR2 YFSETQ. Trimming took 4 bases from V and 0 from J, leaving 10 bases between them. The CDR3 DNA follows: TGCGCCAGCAGCCCGGAGCGGTACCAAGAGACCCAGTACTTC. Translated: CASSPERYQETQYF. The variable domain in full, with the rest retrieved from reference TRBV5-1 and TRBJ2-5, is KAGVTQTPRYLIKTRGQQVTLSCSPISGHRSVSWYQQTPGQGLQFLFEYFSETQRNKGNFPGRFSGRQFSNSRSEMNVSTLELGDSALYLCASSPERYQETQYFGPGTRLLVL.